Listed below are T cell receptor beta chains from one sample, sequenced in a study of blood T cell repertoires in COVID-19. Sequenced by immunoSEQ multiplex PCR; TCRdb stores in-frame clones only, minus some. The sample lists 200,000 to 250,000 clones, over 75% occurring once. Material: peripheral blood. The source is a human donor in a cohort sampled during active COVID-19. CDR3s include the opening cysteine and the closing phenylalanine or tryptophan. Fields, in order: clone size, V gene, J gene, D gene, CDR3 DNA, CDR3 protein. D genes are given only for firm matches. Clone sizes are given selectively: once, few, many, or a class where the clone is expanded.

>-|TRBV2|TRBJ2-5|TRBD1
TGTGCCAGCACAAGGGGGCACGAGACCCAGTACTTC
CASTRGHETQYF
>-|TRBV7-2|TRBJ2-1|-
TGTGCCAGCAGCGGGGGGACTAACAGGGTTTCTAGGAATGAGCAGTTCTTC
CASSGGTNRVSRNEQFF
>many|TRBV7-9|TRBJ2-1|TRBD2
TGTGCCAGCAGCGATAGACTAGCTATCAATGAGCAGTTCTTC
CASSDRLAINEQFF
>-|TRBV25-1|TRBJ2-5|-
TGTGCCAGCAGTGACCGGCTAGCGCGTATAGACGAGACCCAGTACTTC
CASSDRLARIDETQYF
>-|TRBV5-1|TRBJ2-3|-
TGCGCCAGCAGCTCATTGACAGGCACAGATACGCAGTATTTT
CASSSLTGTDTQYF
>-|TRBV4-3|TRBJ2-2|-
TGCGCCAGCAGCCGGGGGGATAACACCGGGGAGCTGTTTTTT
CASSRGDNTGELFF
>once|TRBV29-1|TRBJ2-5|-
TGCAGCGTTGAAGGGTTAGGCACTAGGGAGACCCAGTACTTC
CSVEGLGTRETQYF
>-|TRBV19|TRBJ2-7|TRBD1
TGTGCCAGTAGTACCGGACAGGGTGGGTACGAGCAGTACTTC
CASSTGQGGYEQYF
>-|TRBV5-6|TRBJ2-3|-
TGTGCCAGCAGCAAACCTGGCGCGGCAGATACGCAGTATTTT
CASSKPGAADTQYF
>once|TRBV7-6|TRBJ1-3|TRBD1
TGTGCCAGCAGCCAGGACAGGACTGGAAACACCATATATTTT
CASSQDRTGNTIYF
>-|TRBV6-6|TRBJ1-5|TRBD1
TGTGCCAGCACTATGGGACAGGGGCAGCCCCAGCATTTT
CASTMGQGQPQHF
>-|TRBV5-1|TRBJ1-1|TRBD1
TGCGCCAGCAGCCCCTCGACAGGGGGTAACACTGAAGCTTTCTTT
CASSPSTGGNTEAFF
>-|TRBV28|TRBJ1-2|-
TGTGCCAGCAGTTTAGAGGCCTATGGCTACACCTTC
CASSLEAYGYTF
>-|TRBV15|TRBJ1-2|TRBD1
TGTGCCACCAGCAGAGGACAGGGTGTCTATGGCTACACCTTC
CATSRGQGVYGYTF
>-|TRBV3-1/TRBV3-2|TRBJ2-1|-
TGTGCCAGCAGGGACTCCCAATACAATGAGCAGTTCTTC
CASRDSQYNEQFF
>-|TRBV15|TRBJ1-2|-
TGTGCCACCAGCAGACTCGGTACAGGGCTCTATGGCTACACCTTC
CATSRLGTGLYGYTF
>-|TRBV18|TRBJ2-1|-
TGTGCCAGCTCATCATGGGGGGGCAGTGAGCAGTTCTTC
CASSSWGGSEQFF
>-|TRBV7-9|TRBJ1-4|TRBD1
TGTGCCAGCAGCCCGGACAGGGGGCTTGAAAAACTGTTTTTT
CASSPDRGLEKLFF
>once|TRBV19|TRBJ2-5|-
TGTGCCACCACATCAGGGGGGAGGGAGACCCAGTACTTC
CATTSGGRETQYF
>-|TRBV7-2|TRBJ2-5|TRBD2
TGTGCCAGCAGCTTAGCCCCGCCTACTAGCGGGGGGGCCTTGGAGACCCAGTACTTC
CASSLAPPTSGGALETQYF
>-|TRBV25-1|TRBJ2-7|TRBD2
TGTGCCAGCACCGTCACCCGGGGGGTCGGATACGAGCAGTACTTC
CASTVTRGVGYEQYF
>many|TRBV3-1/TRBV3-2|TRBJ2-7|-
TGTGCCAGCAGCCGGGACACCGACTACGAGCAGTACTTC
CASSRDTDYEQYF
>-|TRBV11-2|TRBJ2-1|TRBD2
TGTGCCAGCAGCTTAGGACTAGCGGGAATTACTATTGGGGTCTTC
CASSLGLAGITIGVF